This T cell receptor (beta chain) was sequenced in a study of CD8+CD57+ T cells in acquired aplastic anemia (dated by TCRdb to 2016 to 2018). In terms of the full investigation: On average, sorted CD4+ and CD8+ cells yielded around 3.4 ug of extracted DNA, with a range of roughly 0.18 to 30 ug. CD8+CD57+ expansion was defined as frequency above the mean frequency observed in healthy subjects.

This clonotype came up many times. Its target antigen remains unknown. Nothing much larger sits one base from this clone, and base qualities are not available. Broader findings and caveats from the paper: Approximately 31 CD8+ CDR3 sequences were found in both patients and controls but appeared to be highly expressed in patients and within the immunodominant clones of the patients. No significant difference in CD8+ Simpson's diversity was found between patients and healthy controls (P=0.060).

Genomic DNA was used as template for profiling of TCR beta VDJ combinations and CDR3 sequences. TCR repertoire sequencing was run on an Illumina HiSeq 2000. In the source study's methods: Repertoire assessment relied on Simpson's diversity index, CDR3 size and DJ length profiles, and TRBV/TRBJ rearrangement plots. The immunodominant clone was defined as the most abundant DNA sequence in deep sequencing data. CDR3 amino acid sequences were checked for sharing across subjects and were also compared against the VDJdb database and published repertoires. The public reads were quality trimmed at Q25 with fastp and then assembled into clones with MiXCR by TCRdb, keeping productive beta chains. Each entry merges the rows of one CDR3 protein and shows their most common DNA and genes. The V and J calls follow TCRdb's processing rather than the paper's. Counted in this sample were about 200,000 distinct CDR3 sequences; approximately 60% of them appeared once. Roughly 64% of the sample belongs to the ten largest clones.

Patients chosen for sequencing had shown expansion of CD8+CD57+ cells by flow cytometry. All patients had severe acquired aplastic anemia diagnosed by International Study of Aplastic Anemia and Agranulocytosis and Camitta criteria. No therapy had been received by the patients at the time of blood sampling. TCR repertoires of sorted CD4+ and CD8+ blood T cells from severe aplastic anemia patients and healthy subjects were deep-sequenced in the study. Patients were enrolled in the USA under clinicaltrials.gov protocols 00001620, 01623167, 00001397, 00071045, 00081523 and 00961064. Ficoll-Paque density gradient centrifugation was used to isolate peripheral blood mononuclear cells. CD4+ and CD8+ T cells were sorted by FACS or magnetic beads before DNA extraction. Inclusive of the bounding cysteine and phenylalanine, the CDR3 is 15 residues long. The kept DNA is CDR3 alone, 45 bases in frame from the first base. CDR1 is given as SGHTA and CDR2 as FQGTGA, both from the germline V gene. Relative to germline, V is missing 5 bases and J is missing 5 bases, with 6 bases of the junction outside any gene match.

This receptor was taken from a human donor with aplastic anemia. The chain was built from TRBV7-3 and TRBJ2-3, and 11 junction bases match TRBD2. The specimen sequenced was sorted CD4+, CD8+, or CD8+CD57+ T cells (not recorded which) from PBMCs. For the CDR3, the sequence is CASSIAGGGGDTQYF. The bases read TGTGCCAGCAGCATAGCGGGGGGGGGGGGAGATACGCAGTATTTT. Full variable domain (CDR3 extended with the reference TRBV7-3 and TRBJ2-3 proteins): GAGVSQTPSNKVTEKGKYVELRCDPISGHTALYWYRQSLGQGPEFLIYFQGTGAADDSGLPNDRFFAVRPEGSVSTLKIQRTERGDSAVYLCASSIAGGGGDTQYFGPGTRLTVL.